The rows below give T cell receptor beta chains drawn from one sample of a study of naive and memory T cell subsets. TCRdb reprocessed the 5' RACE reads via MiXCR and lists one record per CDR3 protein. The table includes about 62,000 distinct CDR3 sequences, 7% to 8% detected once. All receptors come from a female donor in good health. Both conserved end residues are part of each CDR3. A D gene is named only where the DNA matches it firmly. Clone size is not always given. Where it is, it says once, few, many or a class for expanded clones.

CDR3 protein: CAISGTSGGADTQYF
CDR3 DNA: TGTGCCATCAGTGGGACTAGCGGGGGGGCAGATACGCAGTATTTT
J gene: TRBJ2-3
V gene: TRBV10-3
D gene: TRBD2
clone size: -

CDR3 protein: CASSVGHGDQPQHF
CDR3 DNA: TGTGCCAGCAGCGTAGGTCACGGAGATCAGCCCCAGCATTTT
J gene: TRBJ1-5
V gene: TRBV9
D gene: -
clone size: few

CDR3 protein: CSASPTTARSDEQFF
CDR3 DNA: TGCAGTGCTAGTCCAACAACGGCGCGATCCGATGAGCAGTTCTTC
J gene: TRBJ2-1
V gene: TRBV20-1
D gene: -
clone size: -

CDR3 protein: CSARDLPGGPGTGELFF
CDR3 DNA: TGCAGTGCTAGAGATCTACCGGGAGGGCCAGGGACCGGGGAGCTGTTTTTT
J gene: TRBJ2-2
V gene: TRBV20-1
D gene: TRBD2
clone size: -

CDR3 protein: CSVVDTEAFF
CDR3 DNA: TGCAGCGTTGTAGACACTGAAGCTTTCTTT
J gene: TRBJ1-1
V gene: TRBV29-1
D gene: -
clone size: many

CDR3 protein: CSVGGLGGQGFSETQYF
CDR3 DNA: TGCAGCGTTGGGGGGCTGGGGGGACAGGGGTTTTCGGAGACCCAGTACTTC
J gene: TRBJ2-5
V gene: TRBV29-1
D gene: TRBD1
clone size: -

CDR3 protein: CATSGGMPPYEQYF
CDR3 DNA: TGTGCCACCAGTGGAGGGATGCCTCCCTACGAGCAGTACTTC
J gene: TRBJ2-7
V gene: TRBV24-1
D gene: -
clone size: few

CDR3 protein: CASSLGGSGGSSYNEQFF
CDR3 DNA: TGTGCCAGCAGTTTAGGGGGAAGCGGGGGGAGCTCCTACAATGAGCAGTTCTTC
J gene: TRBJ2-1
V gene: TRBV12-3/TRBV12-4
D gene: TRBD2
clone size: -

CDR3 protein: CASSVETETPLHF
CDR3 DNA: TGTGCCAGCAGCGTAGAGACCGAAACACCCCTCCACTTT
J gene: TRBJ1-6
V gene: TRBV9
D gene: -
clone size: -

CDR3 protein: CASSSPGTRFPYEQYF
CDR3 DNA: TGTGCCAGCAGTTCCCCCGGGACGCGATTCCCCTACGAGCAGTACTTC
J gene: TRBJ2-7
V gene: TRBV12-3/TRBV12-4
D gene: -
clone size: many

CDR3 protein: CASSPQTDQPQHF
CDR3 DNA: TGTGCCAGCTCACCCCAAACGGATCAGCCCCAGCATTTT
J gene: TRBJ1-5
V gene: TRBV18
D gene: -
clone size: many

CDR3 protein: CASRDRVYTDTQYF
CDR3 DNA: TGTGCCAGCAGGGACAGGGTATACACAGATACGCAGTATTTT
J gene: TRBJ2-3
V gene: TRBV25-1
D gene: TRBD1
clone size: -

CDR3 protein: CASSLDGRSSYNEQFF
CDR3 DNA: TGCGCCAGCAGCTTGGATGGTCGGAGCTCCTACAATGAGCAGTTCTTC
J gene: TRBJ2-1
V gene: TRBV5-1
D gene: -
clone size: -

CDR3 protein: CASSPRERATYEQYF
CDR3 DNA: TGTGCCAGCTCACCTCGAGAGCGGGCGACCTACGAGCAGTACTTC
J gene: TRBJ2-7
V gene: TRBV18
D gene: -
clone size: few

CDR3 protein: CSARTSGRTDTQYF
CDR3 DNA: TGCAGTGCTAGGACTAGCGGACGCACAGATACGCAGTATTTT
J gene: TRBJ2-3
V gene: TRBV20-1
D gene: TRBD2
clone size: -

CDR3 protein: CASSLGSLGNTEAFF
CDR3 DNA: TGTGCCAGCAGCTTGGGGTCTCTCGGGAACACTGAAGCTTTCTTT
J gene: TRBJ1-1
V gene: TRBV7-9
D gene: -
clone size: many

CDR3 protein: CASRWGRSSYNEQFF
CDR3 DNA: TGCGCCAGCCGCTGGGGCAGGAGCTCCTACAATGAGCAGTTCTTC
J gene: TRBJ2-1
V gene: TRBV12-1
D gene: -
clone size: few

CDR3 protein: CASSSSGGQETQYF
CDR3 DNA: TGTGCCAGCAGTTCGTCGGGGGGACAAGAGACCCAGTACTTC
J gene: TRBJ2-5
V gene: TRBV6-5
D gene: TRBD2
clone size: -

CDR3 protein: CASSGTGGLNNEQFF
CDR3 DNA: TGCGCCAGCAGCGGAACAGGGGGATTGAACAATGAGCAGTTCTTC
J gene: TRBJ2-1
V gene: TRBV5-1
D gene: TRBD1
clone size: many

CDR3 protein: CASSLDSANTGELFF
CDR3 DNA: TGCGCCAGCAGCTTGGATAGCGCAAACACCGGGGAGCTGTTTTTT
J gene: TRBJ2-2
V gene: TRBV5-1
D gene: -
clone size: -

CDR3 protein: CASSLELAGGLSTDTQYF
CDR3 DNA: TGTGCCAGCAGCTTAGAACTAGCGGGGGGGCTGAGCACAGATACGCAGTATTTT
J gene: TRBJ2-3
V gene: TRBV7-2
D gene: TRBD2
clone size: few

CDR3 protein: CASSEDNVYEQYF
CDR3 DNA: TGTGCCAGCAGTGAAGACAACGTCTACGAGCAGTACTTC
J gene: TRBJ2-7
V gene: TRBV6-1
D gene: -
clone size: few

CDR3 protein: CASTSDNYEQYF
CDR3 DNA: TGTGCCAGCACCTCGGACAACTACGAGCAGTACTTC
J gene: TRBJ2-7
V gene: TRBV12-3/TRBV12-4
D gene: -
clone size: -

CDR3 protein: CASSLRGPQETQYF
CDR3 DNA: TGTGCCAGCAGTTTACGGGGCCCCCAAGAGACCCAGTACTTC
J gene: TRBJ2-5
V gene: TRBV27
D gene: -
clone size: few

CDR3 protein: CASSLFSREQFF
CDR3 DNA: TGTGCCAGCAGCTTATTTAGCAGAGAGCAGTTCTTC
J gene: TRBJ2-1
V gene: TRBV7-2
D gene: -
clone size: -

CDR3 protein: CASSHDAGTGNYGYTF
CDR3 DNA: TGCGCCAGCAGCCACGACGCCGGGACAGGGAACTATGGCTACACCTTC
J gene: TRBJ1-2
V gene: TRBV4-1
D gene: TRBD1
clone size: few

CDR3 protein: CASSLSILPQHF
CDR3 DNA: TGTGCCAGCAGTCTTTCGATACTGCCCCAGCATTTT
J gene: TRBJ1-5
V gene: TRBV12-3/TRBV12-4
D gene: -
clone size: many

CDR3 protein: CASRTGGSRTEAFF
CDR3 DNA: TGTGCCAGTAGGACAGGGGGATCTCGTACTGAAGCTTTCTTT
J gene: TRBJ1-1
V gene: TRBV19
D gene: TRBD1
clone size: many

CDR3 protein: CASSYSPGPNYEQYF
CDR3 DNA: TGTGCCAGCAGTTACTCGCCAGGGCCCAACTACGAGCAGTACTTC
J gene: TRBJ2-7
V gene: TRBV6-5
D gene: -
clone size: -

CDR3 protein: CASSLGDRVQPQHF
CDR3 DNA: TGTGCCAGCAGCTTAGGGGACAGGGTTCAGCCCCAGCATTTT
J gene: TRBJ1-5
V gene: TRBV7-9
D gene: TRBD1
clone size: few

CDR3 protein: CSASGSGSTDTQYF
CDR3 DNA: TGCAGTGCTAGTGGTAGCGGCAGCACAGATACGCAGTATTTT
J gene: TRBJ2-3
V gene: TRBV20-1
D gene: -
clone size: -

CDR3 protein: CASSYPTDRENTEAFF
CDR3 DNA: TGTGCCAGCAGTTACCCCACCGACAGGGAAAACACTGAAGCTTTCTTT
J gene: TRBJ1-1
V gene: TRBV6-2/TRBV6-3
D gene: TRBD1
clone size: few

CDR3 protein: CASSLSSGSSYEQYF
CDR3 DNA: TGTGCCAGCAGTTTATCATCCGGGAGCTCCTACGAGCAGTACTTC
J gene: TRBJ2-7
V gene: TRBV27
D gene: -
clone size: -

CDR3 protein: CASSPWQGEAFF
CDR3 DNA: TGTGCCAGCAGCCCATGGCAGGGTGAAGCTTTCTTT
J gene: TRBJ1-1
V gene: TRBV5-8
D gene: -
clone size: many

CDR3 protein: CASSSTGGAYTEAFF
CDR3 DNA: TGCGCCAGCAGCTCGACAGGGGGCGCGTACACTGAAGCTTTCTTT
J gene: TRBJ1-1
V gene: TRBV5-1
D gene: TRBD1
clone size: few

CDR3 protein: CASGSGSTDTQYF
CDR3 DNA: TGCGCCAGCGGTAGCGGGAGCACAGATACGCAGTATTTT
J gene: TRBJ2-3
V gene: TRBV5-1
D gene: TRBD2
clone size: -

CDR3 protein: CSVAGQTTGELFF
CDR3 DNA: TGCAGCGTTGCGGGGCAGACCACCGGGGAGCTGTTTTTT
J gene: TRBJ2-2
V gene: TRBV29-1
D gene: -
clone size: -

CDR3 protein: CASSPGTGGIYEKLFF
CDR3 DNA: TGTGCCAGCAGTCCCGGGACAGGGGGGATCTATGAAAAACTGTTTTTT
J gene: TRBJ1-4
V gene: TRBV2
D gene: TRBD1
clone size: few

CDR3 protein: CSVEAVNYGYTF
CDR3 DNA: TGCAGCGTTGAAGCCGTTAACTATGGCTACACCTTC
J gene: TRBJ1-2
V gene: TRBV29-1
D gene: -
clone size: many

CDR3 protein: CASSLDRVIGETQYF
CDR3 DNA: TGTGCCAGCAGTTTAGACAGGGTTATAGGAGAGACCCAGTACTTC
J gene: TRBJ2-5
V gene: TRBV28
D gene: TRBD1
clone size: few

CDR3 protein: CAWSVSGYGTEAFF
CDR3 DNA: TGTGCCTGGAGTGTCTCAGGGTACGGCACTGAAGCTTTCTTT
J gene: TRBJ1-1
V gene: TRBV30
D gene: -
clone size: few

CDR3 protein: CSAREDRGPAGELFF
CDR3 DNA: TGCAGTGCTAGAGAAGACAGGGGGCCAGCCGGGGAGCTGTTTTTT
J gene: TRBJ2-2
V gene: TRBV20-1
D gene: TRBD1
clone size: few

CDR3 protein: CASSFTGEQYF
CDR3 DNA: TGTGCCAGCAGTTTTACGGGCGAGCAGTACTTC
J gene: TRBJ2-7
V gene: TRBV28
D gene: -
clone size: few

CDR3 protein: CASNLGPTSTDTQYF
CDR3 DNA: TGTGCCAGTAACCTGGGTCCTACTAGCACAGATACGCAGTATTTT
J gene: TRBJ2-3
V gene: TRBV19
D gene: -
clone size: -

CDR3 protein: CASSLEAGDEQFF
CDR3 DNA: TGTGCCAGCAGTTTAGAGGCGGGAGATGAGCAGTTCTTC
J gene: TRBJ2-1
V gene: TRBV27
D gene: TRBD2
clone size: few

CDR3 protein: CASSEGGGEKLFF
CDR3 DNA: TGTGCCAGCAGCGAGGGGGGAGGGGAAAAACTGTTTTTT
J gene: TRBJ1-4
V gene: TRBV12-3/TRBV12-4
D gene: -
clone size: -

CDR3 protein: CASSFTPRRGELGELFF
CDR3 DNA: TGTGCCAGCAGCTTTACACCGAGACGGGGGGAGCTCGGGGAGCTGTTTTTT
J gene: TRBJ2-2
V gene: TRBV5-5
D gene: TRBD2
clone size: many

CDR3 protein: CASSQRNLAGGYNEQFF
CDR3 DNA: TGTGCCAGCAGCCAAAGGAATCTAGCGGGGGGCTACAATGAGCAGTTCTTC
J gene: TRBJ2-1
V gene: TRBV3-1
D gene: TRBD2
clone size: few

CDR3 protein: CAISEGQAYGYTF
CDR3 DNA: TGTGCCATCAGTGAGGGACAGGCCTATGGCTACACCTTC
J gene: TRBJ1-2
V gene: TRBV10-3
D gene: TRBD1
clone size: -